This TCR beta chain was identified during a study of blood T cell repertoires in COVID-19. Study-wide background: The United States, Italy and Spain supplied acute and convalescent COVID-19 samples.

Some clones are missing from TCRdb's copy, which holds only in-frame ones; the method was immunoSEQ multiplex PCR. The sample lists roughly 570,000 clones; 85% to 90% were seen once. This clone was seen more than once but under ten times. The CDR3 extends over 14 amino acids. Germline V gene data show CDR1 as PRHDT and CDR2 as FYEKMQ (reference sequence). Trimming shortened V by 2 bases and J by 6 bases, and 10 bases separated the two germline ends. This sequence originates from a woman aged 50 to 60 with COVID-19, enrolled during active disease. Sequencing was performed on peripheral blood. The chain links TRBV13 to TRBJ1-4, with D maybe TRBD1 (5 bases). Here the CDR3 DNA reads TGTGCCAGCAGCTTAAAGGGGATGGATGAAAAACTGTTTTTT. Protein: CASSLKGMDEKLFF.